Listed here is a single TCR beta chain. This clonotype has a count of ten or more. What this receptor recognizes is not known. No much larger clonotype is one base removed from it; base qualities were not supplied. The sample comes from a study of neurological immune-mediated disorders (dated by TCRdb to between 2019 and 2020). In terms of the full investigation: The study compared peripheral blood TCR-beta repertoires of HTLV-I-associated myelopathy (HAM/TSP) patients, multiple sclerosis patients and healthy controls using UMI-based sequencing. Alongside PBMC samples, the set of some 100 TCR-beta libraries contained longitudinal samples, technical triplicates, and paired CD4+ and CD8+ T-cell subsets that had been sorted. Each longitudinal HAM/TSP and healthy donor was sampled at 3 time-points spaced at roughly 3-45 month intervals. Of the 60 to 70 subjects in the cohort, about 14 were HAM/TSP patients, about 35 were multiple sclerosis patients, and around 20 were healthy controls. The investigation overall reported the following: No identical CDR3 amino acid sequences were found to be shared among expanded clones across subjects, suggesting that TCR-beta repertoires were private in all groups. TCR clonal expansion was greatest in HAM/TSP patients and smallest in MS patients, who ranked below even healthy controls.

To synthesize cDNA, template-switch 5'RACE was performed with a primer carrying a 10-nucleotide random unique molecular identifier so that each TCR transcript was tagged. Over 190 million TCR-beta sequences, covering 15-18 subjects, were produced in each sequencing run. The RNeasy kit was used to extract total RNA. The KAPA Real-time Library Amplification kit was used to amplify TCR-beta VDJ regions with primers for the TCR constant region and the 5'RACE anchor. A first PCR added sample indexes and Illumina adaptors, after which a second PCR increased the library yield. After Ampure bead purification, the roughly 650 bp TCR product was size-selected on a 2% E-gel SizeSelection system. Before pooling, library quality was checked on a Bioanalyzer, concentration was measured with Qubit, and libraries were quantified with the Kapa Library Quantification kit. Paired-end 2 x 150 bp sequencing of the libraries was performed on an Illumina HiSeq 2500. To increase sequence diversity, about 23-32% phiX was spiked into each library pool. As for how the authors treated the data: The UMI-based MiGEC pipeline processed quality-filtered reads and removed over 75% of raw TCR sequences during error correction. IMGT germline references were used for alignment of VDJ genes, and clonotypes were defined by a unique CDR3 amino acid sequence together with V-J genes. Clonal expansion, Shannon diversity and CDR3 relatedness (CalcPairwiseDistances, ClusterSamples) were evaluated with VDJtools, and phylogenetic trees were built with CLCbio workbench. Using coefficient-of-variation modelling across technical triplicates, the study counted a clone as expanded if it had at least 8 unique UMIs. In-frame beta chains were kept once TCRdb had trimmed the public reads at Q25 with fastp and called clones with MiXCR. Rows are unified per CDR3 protein, each entry keeping the most common DNA and genes. These V and J calls originate from TCRdb's pipeline instead of the authors' own analysis. Counted in this sample were about 71,000 distinct CDR3 sequences; 12% to 15% of them appeared once. The top ten hold around 4.6% of the sample.

Taken from cysteine to phenylalanine, the CDR3 has 16 residues. The only DNA kept is the CDR3, 48 bases in frame from the first base. CDR1 and CDR2, per the germline V gene, are ENHRY and SYGVKD. The germline V end is reduced by 4 bases and the J end by 1 base; junction bases left unmatched: 4. The time point label for this specimen denotes: longitudinal time-point 1 (baseline). For the unsorted PBMC libraries, 2 million PBMCs were stored in RNAlater at -80 degrees C until RNA extraction and were used to generate the libraries. PBMCs were separated from peripheral blood using Ficoll-Hypaque density gradient centrifugation and then cryopreserved in liquid nitrogen.

Sequenced input: PBMCs. The source is a female donor with HTLV-1-associated myelopathy (HAM/TSP). The chain uses TRBV10-3 and TRBJ2-1, and TRBD2 matches 10 of the central bases. The nucleotides are TGTGCCATCAGTGGGCCTAGCGGGGGATCCTACAATGAGCAGTTCTTC. Its protein product is CAISGPSGGSYNEQFF.